These 7 T cell receptor beta chains share one sample of origin, sequenced in a study of PD-1 blockade in mismatch repair-deficient tumors. Generated by immunoSEQ multiplex PCR, the TCRdb table keeps only in-frame clones and is missing some. The sample holds approximately 50,000 clones, around 73% seen once. The source material was peripheral blood, sampled 4 weeks after starting pembrolizumab. The receptors derive from an adult with mismatch repair-deficient cancer.

This rearrangement joins TRBV2 to TRBJ2-7; 8 bases match TRBD1. V was pared by 1 base and J by 4 bases, with 9 bases of the junction left unmatched. Germline V gene sequence: CDR1 SNHLY, CDR2 FYNNEI. The CDR3 runs 16 residues. The CDR3 DNA reads TGTGCCAGCAGTGAAGGGGGTCGGACAGGGCTTTACGAGCAGTACTTC. Translation: CASSEGGRTGLYEQYF. Full variable domain (rest looked up from reference TRBV2 and TRBJ2-7): EPEVTQTPSHQVTQMGQEVILRCVPISNHLYFYWYRQILGQKVEFLVSFYNNEISEKSEIFDDQFSVERPDGSNFTLKIRSTKLEDSAMYFCASSEGGRTGLYEQYFGPGTRLTVT.

Comment on this clone: The CDR3 does not close with the conserved phenylalanine or tryptophan, likely indicating a read error. V usage is TRBV30 and J usage is TRBJ1-3, with D perhaps matching TRBD1 (5 bases). The length of the CDR3 is 12 residues. V lost 5 bases and J 0 bases, leaving 5 bases between the germline ends. Germline V gene data show CDR1 as GTSNPN and CDR2 as SVGIG (reference sequence). The CDR3 DNA reads as TGTGCCTGGGGGGCCTCTGGAAACACCATATATTCT. Its protein product is CAWGASGNTIYS.

The chain couples TRBV7-3 to TRBJ2-2; 7 positions agree with TRBD2. Trimming cost V 2 bases and J 5 bases; bases outside gene matches: 8. Germline loops: CDR1 SGHTA, CDR2 FQGTGA. The CDR3 length is 16 residues. The CDR3 sequence: CASSLYGPLATGELFF. Here the CDR3 DNA reads TGTGCCAGCAGCTTATATGGCCCACTAGCGACCGGGGAGCTGTTTTTT.

V usage is TRBV5-1 and J usage is TRBJ1-2; no clear D gene. The germline CDR1 and CDR2 sequences are SGHRS and YFSETQ. Trimming shortened V by 4 bases and J by 6 bases, and 16 bases separated the two germline ends. The CDR3 is 14 amino acids. CDR3: CASSQPPQSDGYTF. CDR3 DNA sequence: TGCGCCAGCAGCCAACCCCCACAGAGCGATGGCTACACCTTC.

V gene TRBV30 combines with J gene TRBJ2-1, with D possibly matching TRBD1 (5 bases). The CDR3 has 14 residues. The germline CDR1 and CDR2 sequences are GTSNPN and SVGIG (reference sequence). V was cut by 1 base and J by 7 bases, with 14 bases left in between. In DNA form, the CDR3 reads TGTGCCTGGAGTGCCCCTGTCAAGGGGAATGAGCAGTTCTTC. It specifies CAWSAPVKGNEQFF. Full variable domain (outside the CDR3, taken from reference TRBV30 and TRBJ2-1): SQTIHQWPATLVQPVGSPLSLECTVEGTSNPNLYWYRQAAGRGLQLLFYSVGIGQISSEVPQNLSASRPQDRQFILSSKKLLLSDSGFYLCAWSAPVKGNEQFFGPGTRLTVL.

The rearrangement links TRBV27 to TRBJ2-5; 11 bases agree with TRBD1. CDR1 and CDR2 from the germline V gene are MNHEY and SMNVEV (reference sequence). CDR3 length: 15 amino acids. After removal of 4 bases from V and 4 bases from J, the junction contained 5 bases not matched to a gene. CDR3 sequence (DNA): TGTGCCAGCAGTTCAGGGACAGGGGGGGCAGAGACCCAGTACTTC. It is translated as CASSSGTGGAETQYF.

This clone was detected only a few times. This rearrangement joins TRBV21-1 to TRBJ1-2. TRBV21-1 is flagged as a pseudogene. This CDR3 is built from 13 residues. CDR3 DNA: TGTGCCAGCAGCAAAGGGGAGATCTATGGCTACACCTTC. Its translation is CASSKGEIYGYTF.